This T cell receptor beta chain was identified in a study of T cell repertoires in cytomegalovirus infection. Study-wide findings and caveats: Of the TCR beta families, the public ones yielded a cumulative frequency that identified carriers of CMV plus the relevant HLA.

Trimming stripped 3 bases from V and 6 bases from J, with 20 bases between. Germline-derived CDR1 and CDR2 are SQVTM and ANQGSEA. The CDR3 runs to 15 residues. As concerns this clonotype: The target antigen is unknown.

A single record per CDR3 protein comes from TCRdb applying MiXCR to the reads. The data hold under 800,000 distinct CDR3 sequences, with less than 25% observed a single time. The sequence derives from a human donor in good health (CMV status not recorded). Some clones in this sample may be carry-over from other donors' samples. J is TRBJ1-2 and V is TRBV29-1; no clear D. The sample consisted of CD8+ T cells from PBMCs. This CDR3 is CSVEKGYSDRDGYTF. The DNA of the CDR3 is TGCAGCGTTGAGAAGGGTTACTCTGATAGGGATGGCTACACCTTC.